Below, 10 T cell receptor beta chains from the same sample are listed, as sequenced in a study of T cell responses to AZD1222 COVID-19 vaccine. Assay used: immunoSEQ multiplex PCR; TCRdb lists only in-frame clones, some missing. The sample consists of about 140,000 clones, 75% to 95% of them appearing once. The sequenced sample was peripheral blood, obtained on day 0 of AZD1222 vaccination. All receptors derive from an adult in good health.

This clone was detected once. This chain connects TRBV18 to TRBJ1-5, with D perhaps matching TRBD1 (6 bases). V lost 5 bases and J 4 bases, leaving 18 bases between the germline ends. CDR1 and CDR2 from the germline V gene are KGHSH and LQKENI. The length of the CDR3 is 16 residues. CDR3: CASSASGGAVNQPQHF. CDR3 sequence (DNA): TGTGCCAGCTCAGCCTCGGGGGGGGCCGTGAATCAGCCCCAGCATTTT.

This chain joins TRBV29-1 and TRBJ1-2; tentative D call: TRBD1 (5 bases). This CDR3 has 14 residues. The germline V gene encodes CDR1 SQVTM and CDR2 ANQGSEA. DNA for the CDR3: TGCAGTGCCTCCATCCTGGGGGGTAATTATGGCTACACCTTC. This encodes CSASILGGNYGYTF.

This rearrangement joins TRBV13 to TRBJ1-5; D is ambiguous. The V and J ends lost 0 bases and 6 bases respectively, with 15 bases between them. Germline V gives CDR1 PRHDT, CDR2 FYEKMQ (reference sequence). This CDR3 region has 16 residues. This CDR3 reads CASSLGRGMGGQPQHF. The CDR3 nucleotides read TGTGCCAGCAGCTTAGGGAGAGGGATGGGTGGTCAGCCCCAGCATTTT.

The CDR3 DNA reads TGTGCCAGCAGCCCTTGGACAGGGGGCGTTGACACTGAAGCTTTCTTT. Encoded protein: CASSPWTGGVDTEAFF. The rearrangement links TRBV9 to TRBJ1-1; 11 nucleotides line up with TRBD1. The CDR3 covers 16 residues. From germline, CDR1 is SGDLS and CDR2 YYNGEE. V lost 4 bases, J lost 3 bases, and 8 bases stayed unmatched.

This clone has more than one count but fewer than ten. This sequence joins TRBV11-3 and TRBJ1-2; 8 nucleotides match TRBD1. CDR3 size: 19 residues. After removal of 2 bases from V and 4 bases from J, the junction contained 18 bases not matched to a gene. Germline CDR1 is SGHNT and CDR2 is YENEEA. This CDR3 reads CASSLRPPDREWIGYGYTF. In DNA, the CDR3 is TGTGCCAGCAGCTTACGCCCACCGGACAGGGAATGGATTGGCTATGGCTACACCTTC.

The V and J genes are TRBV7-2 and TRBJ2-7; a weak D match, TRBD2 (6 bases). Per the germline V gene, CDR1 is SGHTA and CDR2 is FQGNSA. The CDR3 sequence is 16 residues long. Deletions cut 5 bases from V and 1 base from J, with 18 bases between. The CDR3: CASSPFSSGKSYEQYF. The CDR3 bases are TGTGCCAGCAGCCCTTTTAGTAGCGGTAAATCCTACGAGCAGTACTTC.

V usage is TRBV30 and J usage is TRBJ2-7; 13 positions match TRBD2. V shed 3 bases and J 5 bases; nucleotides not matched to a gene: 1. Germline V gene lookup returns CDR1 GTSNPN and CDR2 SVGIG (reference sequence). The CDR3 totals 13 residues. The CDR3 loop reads CAWRGLAGDEQYF. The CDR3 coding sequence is TGTGCCTGGAGAGGACTAGCGGGGGACGAGCAGTACTTC. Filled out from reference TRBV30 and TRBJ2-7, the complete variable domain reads SQTIHQWPATLVQPVGSPLSLECTVEGTSNPNLYWYRQAAGRGLQLLFYSVGIGQISSEVPQNLSASRPQDRQFILSSKKLLLSDSGFYLCAWRGLAGDEQYFGPGTRLTVT.

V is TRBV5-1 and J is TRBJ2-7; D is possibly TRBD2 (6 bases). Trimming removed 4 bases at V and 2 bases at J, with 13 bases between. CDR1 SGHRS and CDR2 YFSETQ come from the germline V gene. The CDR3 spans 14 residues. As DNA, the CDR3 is TGCGCCAGCAGCCCCGGGACTCCAGCCTACGAGCAGTACTTC. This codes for CASSPGTPAYEQYF.

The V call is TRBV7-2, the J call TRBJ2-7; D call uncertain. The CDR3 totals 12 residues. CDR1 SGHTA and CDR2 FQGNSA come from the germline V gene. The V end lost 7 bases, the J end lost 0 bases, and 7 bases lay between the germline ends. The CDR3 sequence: CASKSSSYEQYF. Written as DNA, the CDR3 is TGTGCCAGCAAGAGTAGCTCCTACGAGCAGTACTTC. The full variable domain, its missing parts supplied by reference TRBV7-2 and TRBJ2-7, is GAGVSQSPSNKVTEKGKDVELRCDPISGHTALYWYRQSLGQGLEFLIYFQGNSAPDKSGLPSDRFSAERTGGSVSTLTIQRTQQEDSAVYLCASKSSSYEQYFGPGTRLTVT.

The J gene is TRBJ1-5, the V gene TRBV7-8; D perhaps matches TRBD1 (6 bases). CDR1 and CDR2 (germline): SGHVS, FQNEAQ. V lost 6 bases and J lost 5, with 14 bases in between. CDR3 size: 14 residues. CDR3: CASRGVGGDQPQHF. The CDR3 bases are TGTGCCAGCAGGGGTGTAGGGGGAGATCAGCCCCAGCATTTT.